This section outlines one T cell receptor (beta chain) sequence together with its context. This clone was picked up one time. No cognate antigen has been identified for it. Nothing much larger sits one base from this clone, and base qualities are not available. Cut back by 6 bases and 1 base, the V and J ends lie 10 bases apart. The germline V gene sets CDR1 to KGHSH and CDR2 to LQKENI. There are 14 amino acids in the CDR3, from cysteine to phenylalanine inclusive. Solely the CDR3 DNA is kept, with 42 bases framed from the first base. The immunoSEQ Assay, a bias-controlled multiplex PCR, was used to amplify TCRbeta CDR3 regions from genomic DNA. The study's own analysis went as follows. The number of nucleated cells in each sample was estimated by amplification of reference gene primers within the assay. Sequence reads were collapsed and filtered to measure the absolute abundance of every unique TCRbeta CDR3 rearrangement. For each sample, productive Simpson clonality was calculated as the square root of Simpson's diversity index over productive rearrangements. Sourced from immuneACCESS, this table was stored by TCRdb with only in-frame sequences that have V and J called. A share of the clones is absent; for the studies checked, an unresolved V gene accounts for under half, and the remainder has no known explanation. The DNA was the basis for D and trimming; V, J and clone size are from that table. This sample gives some 150,000 clones in total; around four fifths of them show up just once. Around 2.2% of the sample is held by the ten biggest clonotypes.

Each collaborating institution followed its own protocols to collect whole blood in K2EDTA tubes. For TCRbeta analysis, collaborators shipped samples in one of three forms: frozen whole blood, isolated PBMCs, or DNA extracted from either of those sample types. This sample is part of a study of blood T cell repertoires in COVID-19 (dated by TCRdb to about 2020). Regarding the research as a whole: Samples from collaborators originated in the United States, Italy and Spain and spanned both the acute and convalescent phases of COVID-19. The dataset comprised deeply sampled blood TCRbeta repertoires from subjects exposed to, actively infected with, or recovered from COVID-19. The sample metadata nearly always contained a de-identified subject ID, COVID-19 status, age in years and sex. The prospective study material was composed of cDNA or gDNA derived from T cells, B-cell-depleted T cells, or PBMCs. The samples were drawn from the first 160 participants of the ongoing ImmuneRACE study and from some 1,300 subjects provided by 6 global collaborators. HLA class I and class II types, where available, came from metadata supplied by the sample provider rather than from assay-based typing. A freely available public database, intended as a resource for researchers studying the immune response to SARS-CoV-2, is where the repertoires were released.

Study-wide conclusions, independent of this receptor: The amount of clinical and demographic metadata varied by source and participant and was provided uncurated.

The sequencing sample was made of peripheral blood. This sequence originates from a man between 65 and 85 years old with acute or convalescent COVID-19. The chain couples TRBV18 to TRBJ1-5; the best D guess is TRBD1, with 5 bases matching. The nucleotide sequence reads TGTGCCAGCTCGCCCGACAGCAGCAATCAGCCCCAGCATTTT. Translated, this gives CASSPDSSNQPQHF.